These T cell receptor beta chains were read from a single sample in a study of OX40 agonist ivuxolimab in advanced cancers. The method was immunoSEQ multiplex PCR; TCRdb's version includes in-frame clones alone and lacks a portion of them. This sample has approximately 57,000 clones, with under 85% found just once. This material consisted of CD4+ or CD8+ T cells sorted from blood, taken in a trial of the OX40 agonist ivuxolimab. The receptor source for this set is an adult with an advanced solid tumor such as melanoma, head and neck, liver or kidney cancer. Both conserved end residues are part of each CDR3. Fields, in order: J gene, clone size, D gene, V gene, CDR3 DNA, CDR3 protein. D genes are given only for firm matches. The size field is filled for only some rows; it gives once, few, many or a size class.

TRBJ2-7 | once | - | TRBV7-2 | TGTGCCAGCAGCTCCCCTACCGGGGTGAGCTCCTACGAGCAGTACTTC | CASSSPTGVSSYEQYF
TRBJ1-2 | - | TRBD1 | TRBV6-1 | TGTGCCAGCAGTGGATCCAGGGGGTACTCAGCTAACTATGGCTACACCTTC | CASSGSRGYSANYGYTF
TRBJ1-5 | - | TRBD1 | TRBV5-5 | TGTGCCAGCAGCTTGGGGCCCCAGGGGGGGAATCAGCCCCAGCATTTT | CASSLGPQGGNQPQHF
TRBJ2-1 | once | - | TRBV7-9 | TGTGCCAGCCTGGGGGGTAGCGGAGCTTACAATGAGCAGTTCTTC | CASLGGSGAYNEQFF
TRBJ1-2 | once | - | TRBV5-8 | TGTGCCAGCAGCCCACAGCTTCTTAACTATGGCTACACCTTC | CASSPQLLNYGYTF
TRBJ2-7 | - | - | TRBV19 | TGTGCCAGTAGTATCCGGGACCCCTCCTACGAGCAGTACTTC | CASSIRDPSYEQYF
TRBJ2-1 | - | TRBD2 | TRBV5-1 | TGCGCCAGCAGCTTGGCTAGCGGGAGGGCCAATGAGCAGTTCTTC | CASSLASGRANEQFF
TRBJ1-1 | - | - | TRBV29-1 | TGCAGCGTTGGGGTGTCAGGATACACTGAAGCTTTCTTT | CSVGVSGYTEAFF
TRBJ1-2 | once | - | TRBV11-2 | TGTGCCAGCAGCCCGAGACAGCAATTAAATAACTATGGCTACACCTTC | CASSPRQQLNNYGYTF
TRBJ2-1 | - | - | TRBV7-2 | TGTGCCAGCAGCCCCACTATGAGGCACAATGAGCAGTTCTTC | CASSPTMRHNEQFF
TRBJ2-1 | few | TRBD2 | TRBV6-4 | TGTGCCAGCAGCCCAAATCCTAGCGGTTCTTACAATGAGCAGTTCTTC | CASSPNPSGSYNEQFF
TRBJ1-1 | - | TRBD1 | TRBV7-3 | TGTGCCAGCAGCCCTACCCTGGACAGGGGCACTGAAGCTTTCTTT | CASSPTLDRGTEAFF
TRBJ1-5 | - | TRBD1 | TRBV7-2 | TGTGCCAGCAGCTCCGGACAGGGCTGGAATCAGCCCCAGCATTTT | CASSSGQGWNQPQHF
TRBJ2-1 | - | - | TRBV6-1 | TGTGCCAGCAGTGTCGGACACCGCTCCTACAATGAGCAGTTCTTC | CASSVGHRSYNEQFF
TRBJ1-3 | - | - | TRBV7-2 | TGTGCCAGCAGTGGTCCGGGCGATCGAAACACCATATATTTT | CASSGPGDRNTIYF
TRBJ2-2 | - | TRBD2 | TRBV7-8 | TGTGCCAGCAGCTTAGGACTAGCGGTGAACACCGGGGAGCTGTTTTTT | CASSLGLAVNTGELFF
TRBJ1-2 | once | - | TRBV14 | TGTGCCAGCAGCCGTAACCCGGGCCCTTCTAACTATGGCTACACCTTC | CASSRNPGPSNYGYTF
TRBJ1-5 | few | - | TRBV30 | TGTGCCTGGAGTTTGGGATATAGCAATCAGCCCCAGCATTTT | CAWSLGYSNQPQHF
TRBJ2-7 | - | - | TRBV6-1 | TGTGCCAGCACATCCCCCCGTGGCTTACAGGAGCAGTACTTC | CASTSPRGLQEQYF
TRBJ1-4 | - | - | TRBV19 | TGTGCCACTGGTGGGACCGGGGGTGAAAAACTGTTTTTT | CATGGTGGEKLFF
TRBJ1-1 | - | - | TRBV6-1 | TGTGCCAGCTGCTCCGCCTGGAACACTGAAGCTTTCTTT | CASCSAWNTEAFF
TRBJ2-3 | - | TRBD2 | TRBV6-1 | TGTGCCAGCACCCAAGGGACTAGCTTGACAGATACGCAGTATTTT | CASTQGTSLTDTQYF
TRBJ2-1 | - | - | TRBV7-9 | TGTGCCAGCAGCTTAGACGGGTCCTCCGCCTACAATGAGCAGTTCTTC | CASSLDGSSAYNEQFF
TRBJ1-4 | - | TRBD1 | TRBV6-1 | TGTGCCAGCAGTGAAGTAGGGACAGGGGTGGGTGAAAAACTGTTTTTT | CASSEVGTGVGEKLFF
TRBJ2-3 | - | - | TRBV15 | TGTGCCACCAGCAGAGATCGGGGGCCGGCAGATACGCAGTATTTT | CATSRDRGPADTQYF
TRBJ1-4 | - | - | TRBV7-3 | TGTGCCAGCAGCTTGAATCGGAATGAAAAACTGTTTTTT | CASSLNRNEKLFF
TRBJ2-1 | few | TRBD2 | TRBV15 | TGTGCCACCAGCAGACCTTACCCCTTAGCGGGGAGGTCCTACAATGAGCAGTTCTTC | CATSRPYPLAGRSYNEQFF
TRBJ2-4 | many | TRBD2 | TRBV19 | TGTGCCAGTAGTCCTAATAGCGGGAGTGGCAAAAACATTCAGTACTTC | CASSPNSGSGKNIQYF
TRBJ1-1 | once | - | TRBV19 | TGTGCCAGTAGTATAGGGCTGTTAGAGGGGGTGAACACTGAAGCTTTCTTT | CASSIGLLEGVNTEAFF
TRBJ2-5 | - | - | TRBV7-9 | TGTGCCAGCACCTCCCGACGGTACCAAGAGACCCAGTACTTC | CASTSRRYQETQYF
TRBJ1-1 | - | - | TRBV5-1 | TGCGCCAGCAGCCGGGACTCAGGCATGAACACTGAAGCTTTCTTT | CASSRDSGMNTEAFF
TRBJ2-2 | - | TRBD2 | TRBV11-3 | TGTGCCAGCAGCCAACAGCGGGAGCGGGGCGGGGAGCTGTTTTTT | CASSQQRERGGELFF
TRBJ2-5 | - | - | TRBV18 | TGTGCCAGCTCACCATCTGCAGGAGGTGAGACCCAGTACTTC | CASSPSAGGETQYF
TRBJ1-2 | - | - | TRBV11-2 | TGTGCCAGCGGTAAAACAGGCTATGGCTACACCTTC | CASGKTGYGYTF
TRBJ1-1 | once | - | TRBV10-3 | TGTGCCATCAGTGAGTCATCCGGGACTGAAGCTTTCTTT | CAISESSGTEAFF
TRBJ2-7 | - | - | TRBV5-1 | TGCGCCAGCAGCTTGGGGGGACAACTAGAGCAGTACTTC | CASSLGGQLEQYF
TRBJ2-3 | - | TRBD2 | TRBV29-1 | TGCAGCGTTTTAAGACTAGCGGGCAGCACAGATACGCAGTATTTT | CSVLRLAGSTDTQYF
TRBJ2-2 | - | TRBD2 | TRBV7-2 | TGTGCCAGCAGCTTTGGCGGGAGGGCCCCCGGGGAGCTGTTTTTT | CASSFGGRAPGELFF
TRBJ1-2 | - | - | TRBV19 | TGTGCCAGTAGTCTGGGAAGCAGGTATGGCTACACCTTC | CASSLGSRYGYTF
TRBJ2-1 | - | TRBD2 | TRBV5-1 | TGCGCCAGCAGCTTGGGCGGGACTAGCGGGAGCAATGAGCAGTTCTTC | CASSLGGTSGSNEQFF
TRBJ2-5 | - | TRBD2 | TRBV6-6 | TGTGCCAGCAGTCCCGGGACTAGCCTAGGGGAGCAGTACTTC | CASSPGTSLGEQYF
TRBJ2-7 | - | - | TRBV28 | TGTGCCAGCAGCTTGGGGTGGAACGAGCAGTACTTC | CASSLGWNEQYF
TRBJ1-6 | - | - | TRBV30 | TGTGCCTGGAGTAGGAATTCACCCCTCCACTTT | CAWSRNSPLHF